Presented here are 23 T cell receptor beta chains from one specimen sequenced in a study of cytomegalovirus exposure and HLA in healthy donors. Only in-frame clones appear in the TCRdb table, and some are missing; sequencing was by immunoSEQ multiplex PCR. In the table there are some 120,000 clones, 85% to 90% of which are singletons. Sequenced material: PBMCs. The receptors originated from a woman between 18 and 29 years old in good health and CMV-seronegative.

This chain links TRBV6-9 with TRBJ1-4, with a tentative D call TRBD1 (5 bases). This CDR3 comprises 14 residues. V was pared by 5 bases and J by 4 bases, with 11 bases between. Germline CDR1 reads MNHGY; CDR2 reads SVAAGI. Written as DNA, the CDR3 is TGTGCCAGCAGTCCTAGACAGCATAATGAAAAACTGTTTTTT. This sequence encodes CASSPRQHNEKLFF.

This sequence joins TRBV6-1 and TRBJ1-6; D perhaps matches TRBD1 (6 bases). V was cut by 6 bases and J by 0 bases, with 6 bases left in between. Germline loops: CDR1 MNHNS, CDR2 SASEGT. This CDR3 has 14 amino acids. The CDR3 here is CASRDSSYNSPLHF. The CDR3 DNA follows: TGTGCCAGCAGGGACAGCTCCTATAATTCACCCCTCCACTTT.

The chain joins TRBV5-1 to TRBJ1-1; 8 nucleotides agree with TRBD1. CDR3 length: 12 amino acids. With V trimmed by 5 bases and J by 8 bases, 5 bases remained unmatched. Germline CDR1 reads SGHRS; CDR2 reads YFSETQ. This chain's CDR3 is CASRGQDPEAFF. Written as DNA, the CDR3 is TGCGCCAGCAGGGGACAGGACCCAGAAGCTTTCTTT.

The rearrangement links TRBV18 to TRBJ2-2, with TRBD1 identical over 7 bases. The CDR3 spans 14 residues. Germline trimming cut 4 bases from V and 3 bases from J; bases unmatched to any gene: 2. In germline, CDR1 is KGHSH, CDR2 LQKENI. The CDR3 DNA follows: TGTGCCAGCTCACAGACAGGGTACACCGGGGAGCTGTTTTTT. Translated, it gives CASSQTGYTGELFF.

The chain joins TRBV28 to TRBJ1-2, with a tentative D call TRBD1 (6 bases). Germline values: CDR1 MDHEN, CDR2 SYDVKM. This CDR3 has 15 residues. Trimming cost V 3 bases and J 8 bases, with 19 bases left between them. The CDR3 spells CASSFLLGALGGYTF. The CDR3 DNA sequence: TGTGCCAGCAGTTTTCTGCTGGGGGCCCTGGGGGGCTACACCTTC.

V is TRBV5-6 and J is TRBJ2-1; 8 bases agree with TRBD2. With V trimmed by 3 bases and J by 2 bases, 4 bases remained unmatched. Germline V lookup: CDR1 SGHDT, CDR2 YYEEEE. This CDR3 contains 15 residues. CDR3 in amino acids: CASSWAGGTYNEQFF. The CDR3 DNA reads TGTGCCAGCAGCTGGGCGGGGGGAACCTACAATGAGCAGTTCTTC. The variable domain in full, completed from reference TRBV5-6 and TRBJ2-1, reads DAGVTQSPTHLIKTRGQQVTLRCSPKSGHDTVSWYQQALGQGPQFIFQYYEEEERQRGNFPDRFSGHQFPNYSSELNVNALLLGDSALYLCASSWAGGTYNEQFFGPGTRLTVL.

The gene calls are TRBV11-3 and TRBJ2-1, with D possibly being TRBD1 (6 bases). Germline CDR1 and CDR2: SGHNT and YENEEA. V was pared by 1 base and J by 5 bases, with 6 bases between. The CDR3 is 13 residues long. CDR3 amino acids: CASSLGQDNEQFF. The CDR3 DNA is TGTGCCAGCAGCTTAGGACAGGACAATGAGCAGTTCTTC.

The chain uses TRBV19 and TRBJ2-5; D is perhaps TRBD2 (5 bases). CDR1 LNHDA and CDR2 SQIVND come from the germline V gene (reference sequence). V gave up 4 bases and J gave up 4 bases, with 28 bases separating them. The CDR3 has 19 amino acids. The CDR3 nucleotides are TGTGCCAGTAGTACATGGCTTTCAATTGACGGGGAAGTCGGAGAGACCCAGTACTTC. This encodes CASSTWLSIDGEVGETQYF.

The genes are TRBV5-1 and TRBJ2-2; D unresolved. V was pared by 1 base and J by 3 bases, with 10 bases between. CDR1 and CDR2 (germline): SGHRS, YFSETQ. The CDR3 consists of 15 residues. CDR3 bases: TGCGCCAGCAGCTTGCTCGGGTGGGACACCGGGGAGCTGTTTTTT. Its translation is CASSLLGWDTGELFF.

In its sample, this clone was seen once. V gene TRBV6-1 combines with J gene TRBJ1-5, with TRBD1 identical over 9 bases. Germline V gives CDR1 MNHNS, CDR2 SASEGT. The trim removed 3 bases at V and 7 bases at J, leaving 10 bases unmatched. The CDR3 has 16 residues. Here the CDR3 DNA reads TGTGCCAGCAGTGAGTTTGGACAGGGGATTGTGCAGCCCCAGCATTTT. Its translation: CASSEFGQGIVQPQHF.

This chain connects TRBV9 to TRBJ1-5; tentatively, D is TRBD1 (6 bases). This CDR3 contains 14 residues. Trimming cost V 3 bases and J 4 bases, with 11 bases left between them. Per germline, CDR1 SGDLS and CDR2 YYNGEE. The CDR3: CASSGPDRNQPQHF. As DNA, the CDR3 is TGTGCCAGCAGCGGACCGGACAGAAATCAGCCCCAGCATTTT.

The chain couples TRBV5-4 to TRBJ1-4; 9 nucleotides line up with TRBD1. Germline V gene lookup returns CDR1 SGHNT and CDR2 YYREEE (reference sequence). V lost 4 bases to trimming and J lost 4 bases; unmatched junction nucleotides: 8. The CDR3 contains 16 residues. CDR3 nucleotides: TGTGCCAGCAGCCCCGGGACAGGGACTAATAATGAAAAACTGTTTTTT. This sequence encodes CASSPGTGTNNEKLFF.

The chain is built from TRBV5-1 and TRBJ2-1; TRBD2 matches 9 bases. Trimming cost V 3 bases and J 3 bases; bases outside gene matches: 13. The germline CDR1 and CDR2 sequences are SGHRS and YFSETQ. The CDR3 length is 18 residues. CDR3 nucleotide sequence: TGCGCCAGCAGCTCGGGTCCCGGTAGCGGGAGCCACTACAATGAGCAGTTCTTC. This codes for CASSSGPGSGSHYNEQFF.

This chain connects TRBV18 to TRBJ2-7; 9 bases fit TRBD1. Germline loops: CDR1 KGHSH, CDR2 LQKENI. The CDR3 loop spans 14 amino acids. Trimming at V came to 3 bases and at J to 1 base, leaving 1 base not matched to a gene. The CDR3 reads CASSPTGGSYEQYF. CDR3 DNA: TGTGCCAGCTCACCGACAGGGGGGTCCTACGAGCAGTACTTC.

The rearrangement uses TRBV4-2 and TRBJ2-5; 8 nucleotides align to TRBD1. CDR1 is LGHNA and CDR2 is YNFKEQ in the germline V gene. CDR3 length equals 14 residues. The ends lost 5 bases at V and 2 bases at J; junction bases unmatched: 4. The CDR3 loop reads CASSGTGPQETQYF. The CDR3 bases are TGTGCCAGCAGCGGGACAGGTCCTCAAGAGACCCAGTACTTC.

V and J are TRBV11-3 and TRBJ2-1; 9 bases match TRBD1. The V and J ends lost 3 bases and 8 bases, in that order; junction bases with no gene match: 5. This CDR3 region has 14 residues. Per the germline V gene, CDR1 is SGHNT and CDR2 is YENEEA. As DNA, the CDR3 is TGTGCCAGCAGCTTGGGACAGGGATCTTATGAGCAGTTCTTC. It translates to CASSLGQGSYEQFF.

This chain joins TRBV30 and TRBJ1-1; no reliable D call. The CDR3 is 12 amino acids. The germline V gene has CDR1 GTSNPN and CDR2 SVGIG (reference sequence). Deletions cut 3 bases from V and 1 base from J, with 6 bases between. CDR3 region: CAWRHPNTEAFF. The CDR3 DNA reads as TGTGCCTGGAGACATCCGAACACTGAAGCTTTCTTT.

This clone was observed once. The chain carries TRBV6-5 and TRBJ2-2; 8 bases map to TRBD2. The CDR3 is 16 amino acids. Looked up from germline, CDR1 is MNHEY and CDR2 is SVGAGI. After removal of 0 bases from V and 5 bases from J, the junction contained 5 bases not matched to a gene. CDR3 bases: TGTGCCAGCAGTTACTCGAGGGGACTAGGGACCGGGGAGCTGTTTTTT. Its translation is CASSYSRGLGTGELFF.

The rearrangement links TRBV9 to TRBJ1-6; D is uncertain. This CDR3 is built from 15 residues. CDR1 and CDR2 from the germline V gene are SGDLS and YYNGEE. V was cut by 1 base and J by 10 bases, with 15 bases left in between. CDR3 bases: TGTGCCAGCAGCGTAAATATTCAGGCTGGATCACCCCTCCACTTT. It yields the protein CASSVNIQAGSPLHF. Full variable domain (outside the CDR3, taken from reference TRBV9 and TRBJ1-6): DSGVTQTPKHLITATGQRVTLRCSPRSGDLSVYWYQQSLDQGLQFLIQYYNGEERAKGNILERFSAQQFPDLHSELNLSSLELGDSALYFCASSVNIQAGSPLHFGNGTRLTVT.

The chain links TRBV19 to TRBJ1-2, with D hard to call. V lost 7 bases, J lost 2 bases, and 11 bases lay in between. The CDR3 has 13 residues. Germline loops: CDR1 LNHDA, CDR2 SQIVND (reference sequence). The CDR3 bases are TGTGCCAGTAACGGGGTATCAAACTATGGCTACACCTTC. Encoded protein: CASNGVSNYGYTF.

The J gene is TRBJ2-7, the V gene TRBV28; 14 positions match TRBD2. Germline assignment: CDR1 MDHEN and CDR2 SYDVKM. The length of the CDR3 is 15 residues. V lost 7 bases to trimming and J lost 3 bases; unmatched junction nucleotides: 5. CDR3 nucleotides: TGTGCCAGCAAAGTGGGGACTAGCGGGGGCTACGAGCAGTACTTC. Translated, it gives CASKVGTSGGYEQYF.

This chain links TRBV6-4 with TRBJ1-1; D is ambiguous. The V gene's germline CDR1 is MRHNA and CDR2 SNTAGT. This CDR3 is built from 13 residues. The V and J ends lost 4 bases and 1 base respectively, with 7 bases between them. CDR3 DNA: TGTGCCAGCAGTGCTTTCGGGAACACTGAAGCTTTCTTT. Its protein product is CASSAFGNTEAFF.

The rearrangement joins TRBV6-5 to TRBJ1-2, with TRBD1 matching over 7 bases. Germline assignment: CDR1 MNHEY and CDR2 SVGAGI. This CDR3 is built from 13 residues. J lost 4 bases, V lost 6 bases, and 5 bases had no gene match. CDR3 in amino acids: CASRRDRIYGYTF. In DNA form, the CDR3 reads TGTGCCAGCAGAAGGGACAGAATCTATGGCTACACCTTC.